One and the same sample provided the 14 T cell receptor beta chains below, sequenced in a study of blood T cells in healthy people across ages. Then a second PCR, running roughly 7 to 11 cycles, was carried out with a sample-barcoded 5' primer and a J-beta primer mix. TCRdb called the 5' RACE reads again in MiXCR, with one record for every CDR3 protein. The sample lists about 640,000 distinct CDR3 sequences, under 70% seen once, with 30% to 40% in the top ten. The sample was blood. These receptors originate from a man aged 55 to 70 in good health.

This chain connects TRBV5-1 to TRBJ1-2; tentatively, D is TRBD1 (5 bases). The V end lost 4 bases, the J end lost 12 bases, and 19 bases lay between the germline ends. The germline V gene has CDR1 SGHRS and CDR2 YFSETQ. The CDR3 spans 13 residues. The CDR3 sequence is CASSPLPGFFNTF. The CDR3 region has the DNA TGCGCCAGCAGCCCGCTTCCAGGGTTCTTCAACACCTTC.

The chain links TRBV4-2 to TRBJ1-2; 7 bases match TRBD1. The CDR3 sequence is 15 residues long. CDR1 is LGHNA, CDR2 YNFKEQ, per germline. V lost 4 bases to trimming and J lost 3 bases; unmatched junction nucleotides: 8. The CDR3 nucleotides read TGTGCCAGCAGCCCTCCCAGCAGGGGGGACTATGGCTACACCTTC. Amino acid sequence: CASSPPSRGDYGYTF.

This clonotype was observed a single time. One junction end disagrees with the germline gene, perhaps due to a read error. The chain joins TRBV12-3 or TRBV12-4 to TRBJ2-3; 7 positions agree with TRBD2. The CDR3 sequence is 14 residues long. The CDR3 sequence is CAGSFGGGGDMQYF. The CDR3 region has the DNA TGTGCCGGCAGTTTTGGGGGGGGAGGAGATATGCAATATTTT.

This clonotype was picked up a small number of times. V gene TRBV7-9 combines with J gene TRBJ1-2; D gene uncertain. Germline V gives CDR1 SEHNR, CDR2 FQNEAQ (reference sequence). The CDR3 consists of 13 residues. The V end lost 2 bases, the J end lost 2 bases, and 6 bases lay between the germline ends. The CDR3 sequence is CASSLRLNYGYTF. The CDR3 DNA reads TGTGCCAGCAGCTTAAGGTTAAACTATGGCTACACCTTC.

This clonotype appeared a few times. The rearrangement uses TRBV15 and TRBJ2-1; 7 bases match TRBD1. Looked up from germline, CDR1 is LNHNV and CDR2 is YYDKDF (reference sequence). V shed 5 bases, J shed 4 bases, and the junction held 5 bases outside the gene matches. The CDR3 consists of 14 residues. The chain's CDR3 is CATSLAGGYNEQFF. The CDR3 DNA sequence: TGTGCCACCAGCCTAGCAGGGGGTTACAATGAGCAGTTCTTC. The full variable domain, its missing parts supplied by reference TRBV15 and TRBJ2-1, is DAMVIQNPRYQVTQFGKPVTLSCSQTLNHNVMYWYQQKSSQAPKLLFHYYDKDFNNEADTPDNFQSRRPNTSFCFLDIRSPGLGDTAMYLCATSLAGGYNEQFFGPGTRLTVL.

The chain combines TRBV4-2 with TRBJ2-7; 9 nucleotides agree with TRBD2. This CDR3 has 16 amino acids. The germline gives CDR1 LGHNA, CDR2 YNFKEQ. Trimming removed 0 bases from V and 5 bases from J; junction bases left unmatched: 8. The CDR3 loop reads CASSQDLGGGANEQYF. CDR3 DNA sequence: TGTGCCAGCAGCCAAGATTTAGGCGGGGGGGCGAACGAGCAGTACTTC.

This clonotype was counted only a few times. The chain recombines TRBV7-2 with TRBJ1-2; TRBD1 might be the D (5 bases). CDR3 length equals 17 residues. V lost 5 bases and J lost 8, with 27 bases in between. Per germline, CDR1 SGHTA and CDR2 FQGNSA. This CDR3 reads CASSSYPGAAWSRGYTF. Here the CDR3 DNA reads TGTGCCAGCAGCAGCTACCCCGGGGCCGCCTGGAGTAGGGGCTACACCTTC.

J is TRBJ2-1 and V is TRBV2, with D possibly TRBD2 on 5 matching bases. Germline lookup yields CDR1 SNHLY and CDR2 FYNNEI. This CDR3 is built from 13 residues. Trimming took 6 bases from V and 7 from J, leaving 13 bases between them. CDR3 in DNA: TGTGCCAGCAGCCCCGTTTGGACTAATGAGCAGTTCTTC. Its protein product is CASSPVWTNEQFF.

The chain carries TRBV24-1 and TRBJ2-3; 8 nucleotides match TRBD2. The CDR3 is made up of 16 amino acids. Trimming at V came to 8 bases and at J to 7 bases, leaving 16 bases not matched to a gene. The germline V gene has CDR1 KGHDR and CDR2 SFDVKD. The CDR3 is CATMARGRGDHNTQYF. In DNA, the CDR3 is TGTGCCACCATGGCCCGCGGGCGGGGGGACCATAATACGCAGTATTTT.

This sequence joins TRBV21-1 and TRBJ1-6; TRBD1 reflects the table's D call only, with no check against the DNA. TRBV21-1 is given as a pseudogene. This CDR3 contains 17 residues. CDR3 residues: CASSKGLNPAAHSPLHF. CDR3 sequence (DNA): TGTGCCAGCAGCAAAGGGCTGAATCCTGCGGCGCATTCACCCCTCCACTTT.

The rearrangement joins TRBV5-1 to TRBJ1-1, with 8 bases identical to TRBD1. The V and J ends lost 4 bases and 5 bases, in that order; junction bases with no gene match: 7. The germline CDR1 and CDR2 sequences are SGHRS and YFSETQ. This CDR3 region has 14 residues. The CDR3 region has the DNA TGCGCCAGCAGCGAGGACAGGGCAAGGACTGAAGCTTTCTTT. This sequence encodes CASSEDRARTEAFF.

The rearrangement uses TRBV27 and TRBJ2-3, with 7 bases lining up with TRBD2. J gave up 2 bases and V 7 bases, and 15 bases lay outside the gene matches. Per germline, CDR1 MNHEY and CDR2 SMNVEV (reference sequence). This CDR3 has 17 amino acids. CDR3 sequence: CASIPTWRERYTDTQYF. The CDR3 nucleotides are TGTGCCAGCATTCCGACATGGCGGGAGAGGTACACAGATACGCAGTATTTT.

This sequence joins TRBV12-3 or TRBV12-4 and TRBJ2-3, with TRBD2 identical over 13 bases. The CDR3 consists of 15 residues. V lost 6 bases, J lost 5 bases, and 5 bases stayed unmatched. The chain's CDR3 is CASRGTSGVGDTQYF. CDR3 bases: TGTGCCAGCAGGGGGACTAGCGGGGTGGGAGATACGCAGTATTTT.

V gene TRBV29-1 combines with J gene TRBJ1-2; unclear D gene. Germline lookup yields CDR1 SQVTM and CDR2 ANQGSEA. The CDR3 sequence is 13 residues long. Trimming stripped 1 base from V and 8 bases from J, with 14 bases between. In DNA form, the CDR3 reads TGCAGCGTTGAAGGCGCGATGGCGGGCGGCTACACCTTC. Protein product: CSVEGAMAGGYTF.